These T cell receptor beta chains were read from a single sample in a study of OX40 agonist ivuxolimab in advanced cancers. Sequencing used immunoSEQ multiplex PCR; TCRdb keeps in-frame clones, though not all of them. The sample has 50,000 or so clones, 70% to 90% seen once. The input for sequencing was CD4+ or CD8+ T cells sorted from blood, taken in a trial of the OX40 agonist ivuxolimab. The source is an adult with an advanced solid tumor such as melanoma, head and neck, liver or kidney cancer. CDR3s include the opening cysteine and the closing phenylalanine or tryptophan. Each record gives: J gene, clone size, D gene, V gene, CDR3 DNA, CDR3 protein. A D gene is named only where the DNA matches it firmly. Expanded clones are given a class, and other clones once, few, many or no size at all.

>TRBJ2-7|NA|NA|TRBV5-4
TGTGCCAGCAGCCCGGACCTTGCCACCTACGAGCAGTACTTC
CASSPDLATYEQYF
>TRBJ1-1|NA|NA|TRBV20-1
TGCAGTGTCAGGGTTGTCACTGAAGCTTTCTTT
CSVRVVTEAFF
>TRBJ2-7|NA|NA|TRBV2
TGTGCCAGCAATAGGGACACTCTATACGAGCAGTACTTC
CASNRDTLYEQYF
>TRBJ2-1|NA|TRBD1|TRBV5-6
TGTGCCAGCAGCTCCCAGACAGGGCTGGATGAGCAGTTCTTC
CASSSQTGLDEQFF
>TRBJ2-6|NA|NA|TRBV12-5
TGTGCTAGTGGTGCAACCGAAGGACAAAGTCGGGCCAACGTCCTGACTTTC
CASGATEGQSRANVLTF
>TRBJ2-4|NA|TRBD2|TRBV10-2
TGCGCCAGCAGTGAGCCCCTTGGGAGGGAGGCCAAAAACATTCAGTACTTC
CASSEPLGREAKNIQYF
>TRBJ2-3|NA|NA|TRBV5-1
TGCGCCAGCAGCTTGATGCAGGTCACAGATACGCAGTATTTT
CASSLMQVTDTQYF
>TRBJ1-4|NA|NA|TRBV19
TGTGCCAGTAGTATAGCCAACCCCCGGGGTGAAAAACTGTTTTTT
CASSIANPRGEKLFF
>TRBJ2-7|NA|NA|TRBV2
TGTGCCAGCAGTGAGGGACACTTCGACGGGCAGTACTTC
CASSEGHFDGQYF
>TRBJ2-1|NA|NA|TRBV5-1
TGCGCCAGCAGCTTGGGCCCTAGCTTTGAGCAGTTCTTC
CASSLGPSFEQFF
>TRBJ2-6|NA|NA|TRBV6-9
TGTGCCAGCAGTGAGGGCTCGTTACGACAAAGTCGGGCCAACGTCCTGACTTTC
CASSEGSLRQSRANVLTF
>TRBJ2-2|few|NA|TRBV30
TGTGCCTGGAAACGGTTAGCGAACACCGGGGAGCTGTTTTTT
CAWKRLANTGELFF
>TRBJ1-1|NA|NA|TRBV15
TGTGCCACCAGCCTCGGGCGGATGAACACTGAAGCTTTCTTT
CATSLGRMNTEAFF
>TRBJ2-3|NA|NA|TRBV14
TGTGCCAGCAGTTCGCAGTCCACAGATACGCAGTATTTT
CASSSQSTDTQYF
>TRBJ2-7|once|NA|TRBV9
TGTGCCAGCAGCGTAGCTCCAGCGAGTTACGAGCAGTACTTC
CASSVAPASYEQYF
>TRBJ1-4|few|NA|TRBV7-9
TGTGCCAGCACTATAGGGACTAATGAAAAACTGTTTTTT
CASTIGTNEKLFF
>TRBJ2-3|NA|TRBD2|TRBV5-1
TGCGCCAGCAGCTTAGACTCACTAGCGGGAGTTTATTATTTT
CASSLDSLAGVYYF
>TRBJ2-2|NA|NA|TRBV11-2
TGTGCCAGCAGCATACCTAGCGTGGGCGGGGAGCTGTTTTTT
CASSIPSVGGELFF
>TRBJ1-5|NA|NA|TRBV10-3
TGTGCCATCAGTGATGGGGGGTCGGGGAGTCAGCCCCAGCATTTT
CAISDGGSGSQPQHF
>TRBJ1-3|NA|NA|TRBV7-9
TGTGCCAGCAGCGGCTCCCCCGTGAGTGGAAACACCATATATTTT
CASSGSPVSGNTIYF
>TRBJ2-2|NA|NA|TRBV6-6
TGTGCCAGCCTTGAAGTGACCGGGGAGCTGTTTTTT
CASLEVTGELFF
>TRBJ1-1|NA|TRBD1|TRBV6-1
TGTGCCAGCCTCGGACAGGGGTATGAAGCTTTCTTT
CASLGQGYEAFF
>TRBJ1-1|NA|NA|TRBV28
TGTGCCAGCAGTTTATTAGGGATATCGAACACTGAAGCTTTCTTT
CASSLLGISNTEAFF
>TRBJ2-1|NA|NA|TRBV6-5
TGTGCCAGCAGTTACGGGCTCACCCGCTACAATGAGCAGTTCTTC
CASSYGLTRYNEQFF
>TRBJ1-2|NA|TRBD1|TRBV27
TGTGCCAGCAGTTTATTGCCAGGGGGTGGTATAGATGGCTACACCTTC
CASSLLPGGGIDGYTF
>TRBJ1-1|NA|NA|TRBV28
TGTGCCAGCAGAGATTCGGGGGCCGTGTTAGGAGCTTTCTTT
CASRDSGAVLGAFF
>TRBJ1-2|NA|TRBD1|TRBV9
TGTGCCAGCAGCGTAGATCCAGCAGGGGGCAGGTATGGCTACACCTTC
CASSVDPAGGRYGYTF
>TRBJ2-7|NA|TRBD2|TRBV30
TGTGCCTGGAGTTGGGCGGGAGGGCCCTACGAGCAGTACTTC
CAWSWAGGPYEQYF
>TRBJ1-1|once|NA|TRBV20-1
TGCAGTGCTAGAGATCTGGATGAAGCTTTCTTT
CSARDLDEAFF
>TRBJ2-5|NA|NA|TRBV14
TGTGCCAGCAGCCAAGATCTTGGTCGGGAGGAGACCCAGTACTTC
CASSQDLGREETQYF
>TRBJ2-7|NA|TRBD1|TRBV10-1
TGCGCCAGCAGCGGCCGGAGGGACAGGGGCTACGAGCAGTACTTC
CASSGRRDRGYEQYF
>TRBJ1-3|NA|TRBD1|TRBV5-6
TGTGCCAGCAGCCGTCGACAGGGGGCGATCTCTGGAAACACCATATATTTT
CASSRRQGAISGNTIYF
>TRBJ2-7|NA|TRBD1|TRBV28
TGTGCCAGCAGTCGAGACAGGGACACAACCTACGAGCAGTACTTC
CASSRDRDTTYEQYF
>TRBJ2-7|NA|TRBD2|TRBV5-4
TGTGCCAGCAGTGTTCAAAGCGGGAGAGGGACCTACGAGCAGTACTTC
CASSVQSGRGTYEQYF
>TRBJ2-7|NA|TRBD2|TRBV28
TGTGCCAGCATTCTTCGGGGGGATCGGGATTACGAGCAGTACTTC
CASILRGDRDYEQYF
>TRBJ1-2|NA|NA|TRBV4-1
TGCGCCAGCAGCCAAGGGGGAAGCAGGGGAGGTAACTATGGCTACACCTTC
CASSQGGSRGGNYGYTF
>TRBJ2-5|NA|NA|TRBV7-9
TGTGCCAGCAGCTTAGCTCCGTATATGAAGCAGTACTTC
CASSLAPYMKQYF
>TRBJ2-7|few|NA|TRBV11-2
TGTGCCAGCAGCTTAGATCAGAACCAGTACTTC
CASSLDQNQYF
>TRBJ2-1|NA|NA|TRBV19
TGTGCCAGTAGGCGAGTAGCGGTAAGCTCCTACAATGAGCAGTTCTTC
CASRRVAVSSYNEQFF
>TRBJ2-5|NA|TRBD2|TRBV7-3
TGTGCCAGCAGCCCATTAGGCGGGGGGGAGACCCAGTACTTC
CASSPLGGGETQYF
>TRBJ2-5|few|NA|TRBV10-3
TGTGCCATCAGTGAACCGACCCGGGACCTCAGGGAGACCCAGTACTTC
CAISEPTRDLRETQYF
>TRBJ2-4|NA|TRBD2|TRBV7-8
TGTGCCAGCAGCCCGGCCTTAATTCGACTAGCTCGGGCCAAAAACATTCAGTACTTC
CASSPALIRLARAKNIQYF